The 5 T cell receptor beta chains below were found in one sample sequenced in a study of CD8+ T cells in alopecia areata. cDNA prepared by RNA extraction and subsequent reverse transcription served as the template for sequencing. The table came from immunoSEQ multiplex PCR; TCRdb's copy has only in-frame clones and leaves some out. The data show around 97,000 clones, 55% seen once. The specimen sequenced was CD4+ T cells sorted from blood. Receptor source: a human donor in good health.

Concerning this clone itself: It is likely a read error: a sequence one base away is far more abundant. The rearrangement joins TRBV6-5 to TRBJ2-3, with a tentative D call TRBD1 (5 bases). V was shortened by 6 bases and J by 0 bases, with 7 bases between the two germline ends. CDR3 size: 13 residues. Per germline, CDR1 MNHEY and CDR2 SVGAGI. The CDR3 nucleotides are TGTGCCAGCAGACAGGACAGCACAGATACGCAGTATTTT. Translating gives CASRQDSTDTQYF.

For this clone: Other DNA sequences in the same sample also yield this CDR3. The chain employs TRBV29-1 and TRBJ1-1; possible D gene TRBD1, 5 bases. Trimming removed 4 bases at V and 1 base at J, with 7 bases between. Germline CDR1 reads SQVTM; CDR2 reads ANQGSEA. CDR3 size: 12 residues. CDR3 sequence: CSVAGPNTEAFF. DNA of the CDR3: TGCAGCGTTGCAGGGCCGAACACTGAAGCTTTCTTT.

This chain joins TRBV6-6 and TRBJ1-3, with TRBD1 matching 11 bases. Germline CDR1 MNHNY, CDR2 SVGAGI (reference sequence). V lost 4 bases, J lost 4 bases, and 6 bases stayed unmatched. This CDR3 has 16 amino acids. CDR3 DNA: TGTGCCAGCAGTTTGGACAGGGGGCGAGGAGGAAACACCATATATTTT. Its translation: CASSLDRGRGGNTIYF.

In DNA form, the CDR3 reads TGTGCCAGCACAACCCTAGCGGGAACCTACGAGCAGTACTTC. Translated, it gives CASTTLAGTYEQYF. The V and J genes are TRBV6-1 and TRBJ2-7; TRBD2 matches 9 bases. CDR1 and CDR2 (germline): MNHNS, SASEGT. This CDR3 has 14 residues. Losses at the gene ends were 7 bases for V and 2 bases for J; bases not matched to a gene: 6.

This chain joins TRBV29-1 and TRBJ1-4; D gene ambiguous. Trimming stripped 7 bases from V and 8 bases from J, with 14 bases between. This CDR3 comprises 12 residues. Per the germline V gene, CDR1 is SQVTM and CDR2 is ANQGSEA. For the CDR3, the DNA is TGCAGCGCGGGTGATACAAGAGAAAAACTGTTTTTT. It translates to CSAGDTREKLFF.